Shown below are 20 T cell receptor beta chains from a single sample sequenced in a study of cytomegalovirus exposure and HLA in healthy donors. This PCR relied on a set of 60 Vbeta primers and 13 Jbeta primers. Measured with immunoSEQ multiplex PCR; TCRdb has only the in-frame clones, and not every one. The sample comprises approximately 220,000 clones, more than 60% of which are singletons, and under 0.25% rests with the top ten. The sequencing sample was made of PBMCs. These receptors originate from a girl aged 2-15 years in good health and CMV-seronegative.

This chain joins TRBV18 and TRBJ1-1, with 9 bases lining up with TRBD1. Germline trimming cut 3 bases from V and 4 bases from J; bases unmatched to any gene: 3. Germline loops: CDR1 KGHSH, CDR2 LQKENI. The CDR3 totals 14 residues. The CDR3 sequence is CASSPGQGATEAFF. CDR3 in DNA: TGTGCCAGCTCACCGGGACAGGGTGCCACTGAAGCTTTCTTT.

This sequence joins TRBV7-9 and TRBJ2-7; 11 bases are a match to TRBD1. The V and J ends lost 1 base and 10 bases, in that order; junction bases with no gene match: 6. In germline, CDR1 is SEHNR, CDR2 FQNEAQ (reference sequence). The CDR3 is made up of 14 amino acids. CDR3 DNA: TGTGCCAGCAGCTTAGGGACAGGGGGCGCAGTACAGTACTTC. Protein sequence: CASSLGTGGAVQYF.

This clone was counted once. The V gene is TRBV30, the J gene TRBJ1-1; TRBD1 aligns across 10 bases. The germline CDR1 and CDR2 sequences are GTSNPN and SVGIG (reference sequence). CDR3 length: 13 residues. The ends lost 3 bases at V and 5 bases at J; junction bases unmatched: 3. CDR3 in DNA: TGTGCCTGGAGCCGGGACAGGGGTACTGAAGCTTTCTTT. It encodes CAWSRDRGTEAFF.

The rearrangement joins TRBV21-1 to TRBJ1-2; the D segment call TRBD1 is taken from the table without a DNA check. TRBV21-1 is labeled a pseudogene. The CDR3 runs 10 residues. The CDR3 here is CASSALPQTF. DNA of the CDR3: TGTGCCAGCAGCGCTCTGCCGCAGACCTTC.

This clone was detected a few times. V and J are TRBV25-1 and TRBJ2-1; 7 bases line up with TRBD1. With 5 bases clipped from V and 8 bases from J, the junction kept 9 bases outside the gene matches. The CDR3 is 14 amino acids. The germline V gene encodes CDR1 MGHDK and CDR2 SYGVNS. CDR3: CASSQDRAGDEQFF. Here the CDR3 DNA reads TGTGCCAGCAGTCAAGACAGGGCCGGGGATGAGCAGTTCTTC. Looking up the rest from reference TRBV25-1 and TRBJ2-1 gives the full variable domain: EADIYQTPRYLVIGTGKKITLECSQTMGHDKMYWYQQDPGMELHLIHYSYGVNSTEKGDLSSESTVSRIRTEHFPLTLESARPSHTSQYLCASSQDRAGDEQFFGPGTRLTVL.

This clone was seen a single time. This chain joins TRBV7-8 and TRBJ1-4; 7 nucleotides align to TRBD1. Trimming removed 1 base from V and 5 bases from J; junction bases left unmatched: 7. This CDR3 comprises 16 residues. Germline values: CDR1 SGHVS, CDR2 FQNEAQ. CDR3 protein: CASSLGRGQRNEKLFF. The CDR3 nucleotides are TGTGCCAGCAGCTTAGGCAGGGGACAGCGAAATGAAAAACTGTTTTTT.

The chain links TRBV7-2 to TRBJ1-3, with 9 positions matching TRBD1. The CDR3 totals 17 residues. V dropped 5 bases and J dropped 0; count of bases not matched to a gene: 8. Germline CDR1 reads SGHTA; CDR2 reads FQGNSA. The CDR3 protein is CASSPTGGLFSGNTIYF. As DNA, the CDR3 is TGTGCCAGCAGCCCAACAGGGGGCCTCTTCTCTGGAAACACCATATATTTT.

V and J are TRBV5-5 and TRBJ1-2; 9 bases align to TRBD1. The CDR3 is 14 residues long. V dropped 3 bases and J dropped 4; count of bases not matched to a gene: 4. Germline lookup yields CDR1 SGHKS and CDR2 YYEKEE (reference sequence). This CDR3 reads CASSSDRGAYGYTF. CDR3 DNA: TGTGCCAGCAGCTCGGACAGGGGAGCCTATGGCTACACCTTC.

This clone was seen just once. The chain is built from TRBV10-3 and TRBJ1-1; D gene ambiguous. V lost 1 base and J lost 4, with 13 bases in between. The CDR3 is 15 amino acids. Germline CDR1 is ENHRY and CDR2 is SYGVKD. The CDR3 loop is CAISEYPGLGTEAFF. For the CDR3, the DNA is TGTGCCATCAGTGAGTATCCCGGGTTAGGCACTGAAGCTTTCTTT.

The chain joins TRBV9 to TRBJ2-6, with D maybe TRBD2 (6 bases). CDR1 SGDLS and CDR2 YYNGEE come from the germline V gene. The CDR3 runs to 21 residues. Trimming stripped 4 bases from V and 0 bases from J, with 26 bases between. The CDR3 DNA reads TGTGCCAGCAGCCCAACCGGGACTGTATTTAGTCCCGACTCTGGGGCCAACGTCCTGACTTTC. Amino acids: CASSPTGTVFSPDSGANVLTF. Based on the CDR3 plus reference TRBV9 and TRBJ2-6, the full variable domain is DSGVTQTPKHLITATGQRVTLRCSPRSGDLSVYWYQQSLDQGLQFLIQYYNGEERAKGNILERFSAQQFPDLHSELNLSSLELGDSALYFCASSPTGTVFSPDSGANVLTFGAGSRLTVL.

CDR3 coding DNA: TGTGCCACCCAGGGTGGGGAAGGATCACCCCTCCACTTT. Translation gives CATQGGEGSPLHF. V is TRBV10-3 and J is TRBJ1-6, with D perhaps matching TRBD1 (5 bases). The CDR3 sequence is 13 residues long. Germline CDR1 and CDR2: ENHRY and SYGVKD. Deletions cut 10 bases from V and 10 bases from J, with 17 bases between.

The chain employs TRBV5-1 and TRBJ2-5; 7 bases align to TRBD2. V was pared by 2 bases and J by 3 bases, with 7 bases of the junction left unmatched. The CDR3 is made up of 15 amino acids. The germline V gene has CDR1 SGHRS and CDR2 YFSETQ. The CDR3 spells CASSFSGGGKETQYF. CDR3 DNA sequence: TGCGCCAGCAGCTTCAGTGGGGGGGGAAAAGAGACCCAGTACTTC.

The chain employs TRBV30 and TRBJ1-5; possibly TRBD1 for D (5 bases). This CDR3 contains 13 residues. CDR1 and CDR2 from the germline V gene are GTSNPN and SVGIG (reference sequence). Trimming cost V 0 bases and J 4 bases, with 7 bases left between them. The CDR3 spells CAWSVSGNQPQHF. Here the CDR3 DNA reads TGTGCCTGGAGTGTGTCAGGGAATCAGCCCCAGCATTTT.

The chain is built from TRBV6-1 and TRBJ1-1; D uncertain. CDR3 length: 14 residues. The germline CDR1 and CDR2 sequences are MNHNS and SASEGT. V lost 2 bases to trimming and J lost 5 bases, with 12 bases between them. CDR3 in DNA: TGTGCCAGCAGTGAATTTAGCCGGGAAACTGAAGCTTTCTTT. Translation gives CASSEFSRETEAFF.

The V call is TRBV5-4, the J call TRBJ2-5; a possible D gene is TRBD2 (5 bases). Per the germline V gene, CDR1 is SGHNT and CDR2 is YYREEE (reference sequence). This CDR3 comprises 14 residues. The V end was cut by 7 bases, the J end by 5 bases, with 18 bases between. This CDR3 is CASGVDSKEETQYF. The CDR3 nucleotides read TGTGCCAGCGGTGTGGACTCCAAGGAGGAGACCCAGTACTTC.

Comment on this clone: Other DNA sequences from this sample encode an identical CDR3 as well. V is TRBV30 and J is TRBJ2-1; TRBD2 is a possible D gene (6 bases). The V end lost 3 bases, the J end lost 10 bases, and 16 bases lay between the germline ends. Germline V CDR1 and CDR2: GTSNPN, SVGIG (reference sequence). The CDR3 runs 13 residues. The CDR3 region is CAWSPGLRGEQFF. The CDR3 DNA sequence: TGTGCCTGGAGCCCGGGACTCCGGGGGGAGCAGTTCTTC.

The chain combines TRBV5-1 with TRBJ1-6; D is uncertain. V lost 4 bases and J 6 bases, leaving 17 bases between the germline ends. The germline CDR1 and CDR2 sequences are SGHRS and YFSETQ. The CDR3 is 16 amino acids. CDR3 DNA sequence: TGCGCCAGCAGCCCCCAGGTGGGCACAAGTAATTCACCCCTCCACTTT. Its protein is CASSPQVGTSNSPLHF.

This chain connects TRBV5-1 to TRBJ2-3; possible D gene TRBD1, 6 bases. Germline values: CDR1 SGHRS, CDR2 YFSETQ. The CDR3 contains 14 residues. Trimming removed 0 bases from V and 8 bases from J, with 13 bases in between. The CDR3 loop is CASSLGAGDSTQYF. In DNA, the CDR3 is TGCGCCAGCAGCTTGGGGGCAGGGGATAGTACGCAGTATTTT.

As DNA, the CDR3 is TGTGCCAGCAGCCCTACTTACTTTGGACAGGGCAAGAACACTGAAGCTTTCTTT. This encodes CASSPTYFGQGKNTEAFF. The chain links TRBV11-3 to TRBJ1-1, with 8 positions matching TRBD1. Germline CDR1 SGHNT, CDR2 YENEEA. The CDR3 loop spans 18 amino acids. V shed 5 bases, J shed 1 base, and the junction held 15 bases outside the gene matches.

The V and J genes are TRBV5-4 and TRBJ2-2, with 8 bases identical to TRBD1. Germline V CDR1 and CDR2: SGHNT, YYREEE (reference sequence). There are 15 residues in the CDR3. The junction had 1 base not matched to a gene; V was cut back by 1 base and J by 2 bases. The CDR3 sequence: CASSLTGGNTGELFF. In DNA, the CDR3 is TGTGCCAGCAGCTTGACAGGGGGTAACACCGGGGAGCTGTTTTTT.